The 17 T cell receptor beta chains given below trace back to one sample, sequenced in a study of blood T cell repertoires in COVID-19. The table came from immunoSEQ multiplex PCR; TCRdb's copy has only in-frame clones and leaves some out. The table includes 150,000 to 160,000 clones, around nine tenths detected once. Sequenced sample: peripheral blood. The receptor source for this set is a woman aged 70-85 years with acute or convalescent COVID-19.

CDR3 nucleotides: TGTGCCAGCAGCATAAAGACAGGGAGCTTTGGAAACACCATATATTTT. Translated: CASSIKTGSFGNTIYF. The chain links TRBV7-9 to TRBJ1-3, with 7 bases that match TRBD1. The CDR3 extends over 16 amino acids. CDR1 and CDR2 from the germline V gene are SEHNR and FQNEAQ (reference sequence). The V gene end was trimmed by 5 bases and the J gene end by 3 bases; junction bases not matched to a gene: 10.

The chain carries TRBV27 and TRBJ2-7; 7 nucleotides line up with TRBD1. Germline CDR1 MNHEY, CDR2 SMNVEV (reference sequence). The CDR3 has 14 amino acids. V dropped 8 bases and J dropped 2; count of bases not matched to a gene: 9. The CDR3 protein is CASVRQGRPYEQYF. CDR3 bases: TGTGCCAGCGTCAGACAGGGTCGGCCCTACGAGCAGTACTTC.

The gene calls are TRBV2 and TRBJ1-1; D may be TRBD1 (6 bases). The CDR3 loop spans 15 amino acids. V was cut by 6 bases and J by 2 bases, with 16 bases left in between. The germline CDR1 and CDR2 sequences are SNHLY and FYNNEI. In nucleotides, the CDR3 is TGTGCCAGCAGACAGACCAGGGGTGCAAACACTGAAGCTTTCTTT. It is translated as CASRQTRGANTEAFF.

The chain recombines TRBV18 with TRBJ1-1; maybe TRBD1 (5 bases). The germline gives CDR1 KGHSH, CDR2 LQKENI. The CDR3 length is 13 residues. The V end lost 1 base, the J end lost 7 bases, and 10 bases lay between the germline ends. This CDR3 is CASSPLSGFEAFF. CDR3 DNA sequence: TGTGCCAGCTCACCACTTTCAGGGTTTGAAGCTTTCTTT.

The V call is TRBV13, the J call TRBJ1-3; the match to TRBD1 covers 7 bases. This CDR3 is built from 15 residues. Germline assignment: CDR1 PRHDT and CDR2 FYEKMQ (reference sequence). The ends lost 4 bases at V and 2 bases at J; junction bases unmatched: 5. This chain's CDR3 is CASSSRGSAGNTIYF. The CDR3 DNA follows: TGTGCCAGCAGCTCCAGGGGGAGCGCTGGAAACACCATATATTTT.

This chain connects TRBV27 to TRBJ1-6, with 7 bases identical to TRBD1. The ends lost 5 bases at V and 9 bases at J; junction bases unmatched: 7. The CDR3 consists of 14 residues. Germline lookup yields CDR1 MNHEY and CDR2 SMNVEV (reference sequence). The CDR3 DNA is TGTGCCAGCAGTGTACAGGGGACGGGTTCACCCCTCCACTTT. As protein: CASSVQGTGSPLHF.

This rearrangement joins TRBV28 to TRBJ2-3; 15 nucleotides agree with TRBD2. V lost 4 bases and J lost 6; bases outside the gene matches: 11. The CDR3 has 18 residues. From germline, CDR1 is MDHEN and CDR2 SYDVKM. CDR3 residues: CASSSPGLAGGVTDTQYF. For the CDR3, the DNA is TGTGCCAGCAGTTCCCCCGGACTAGCGGGGGGGGTCACCGATACGCAGTATTTT.

The chain uses TRBV5-6 and TRBJ2-7; D is possibly TRBD2 (6 bases). Trimming took 0 bases from V and 2 from J, leaving 9 bases between them. The germline V gene encodes CDR1 SGHDT and CDR2 YYEEEE. This CDR3 has 14 residues. The CDR3 loop is CASSLDPGAYEQYF. In DNA, the CDR3 is TGTGCCAGCAGCTTGGATCCGGGGGCCTACGAGCAGTACTTC.

The chain joins TRBV4-1 to TRBJ1-5, with 9 bases identical to TRBD1. The V gene end was trimmed by 0 bases and the J gene end by 2 bases; junction bases not matched to a gene: 5. Looked up from germline, CDR1 is MGHRA and CDR2 is YSYEKL. The CDR3 runs to 17 residues. The CDR3 sequence is CASSQEGTGSGNQPQHF. In DNA form, the CDR3 reads TGCGCCAGCAGCCAAGAAGGGACAGGGTCGGGCAATCAGCCCCAGCATTTT.

The chain employs TRBV5-4 and TRBJ2-2; D is unresolved. V was trimmed by 2 bases and J by 5 bases, leaving 7 bases between them. Germline V gives CDR1 SGHNT, CDR2 YYREEE (reference sequence). The CDR3 runs to 13 residues. CDR3 protein: CASSFVDTGELFF. CDR3 nucleotide sequence: TGTGCCAGCAGCTTCGTAGATACCGGGGAGCTGTTTTTT.

This clone was detected only once. The chain combines TRBV5-1 with TRBJ1-1; 7 positions agree with TRBD1. The CDR3 covers 13 residues. The ends lost 1 base at V and 6 bases at J; junction bases unmatched: 3. Looked up from germline, CDR1 is SGHRS and CDR2 is YFSETQ. CDR3 DNA: TGCGCCAGCAGCTTGCCAGGGGGATCTGAAGCTTTCTTT. This gives the protein CASSLPGGSEAFF.

The rearrangement uses TRBV19 and TRBJ2-7, with D perhaps TRBD1 (6 bases). CDR1 is LNHDA, CDR2 SQIVND, per germline (reference sequence). The V end was cut by 5 bases, the J end by 5 bases, with 13 bases between. This CDR3 has 13 amino acids. CDR3 amino acids: CASSPGHTNEQYF. In nucleotides, the CDR3 is TGTGCCAGTAGTCCGGGACATACTAACGAGCAGTACTTC.

The chain carries TRBV5-1 and TRBJ2-6; 7 bases map to TRBD1. This CDR3 has 15 residues. With 4 bases clipped from V and 2 bases from J, the junction kept 3 bases outside the gene matches. CDR1 and CDR2 (germline): SGHRS, YFSETQ. The CDR3 DNA follows: TGCGCCAGCAGCAGCGGACAGGCTGGGGCCAACGTCCTGACTTTC. Its protein product is CASSSGQAGANVLTF.

The chain combines TRBV6-5 with TRBJ1-2; possibly TRBD1 for D (5 bases). The germline V gene encodes CDR1 MNHEY and CDR2 SVGAGI. V was trimmed by 6 bases and J by 4 bases, leaving 12 bases between them. The CDR3 runs to 13 residues. The CDR3 protein is CASSLGGTYGYTF. As DNA, the CDR3 is TGTGCCAGCAGCTTAGGAGGGACCTATGGCTACACCTTC.

The CDR3 loop reads CASSIILAGTYNEQFF. CDR3 DNA sequence: TGCGCCAGCAGCATCATACTAGCGGGGACTTACAATGAGCAGTTCTTC. V is TRBV10-2 and J is TRBJ2-1, with 10 positions matching TRBD2. Trimming took 6 bases from V and 4 from J; bases not matched to a gene: 9. The CDR3 is 16 residues long. Germline-derived CDR1 and CDR2 are WSHSY and SAAADI.

The chain combines TRBV2 with TRBJ2-7, with no clear D. The CDR3 is 15 amino acids. Germline V gene lookup returns CDR1 SNHLY and CDR2 FYNNEI. Trimming took off 7 bases at V and 0 bases at J, with 16 bases between the two ends. The CDR3 loop is CASTWALSSSYEQYV. CDR3 sequence (DNA): TGTGCCAGCACCTGGGCCCTATCGAGCTCCTACGAGCAGTACGTC.

The CDR3 is CASSLAGTGGSYGYTF. CDR3 coding DNA: TGTGCCAGCAGCTTAGCGGGGACAGGGGGAAGCTATGGCTACACCTTC. The chain has TRBV7-2 and TRBJ1-2; TRBD1 aligns across 11 bases. Trimming took 0 bases from V and 4 from J; bases not matched to a gene: 4. Per germline, CDR1 SGHTA and CDR2 FQGNSA. This CDR3 contains 16 residues.